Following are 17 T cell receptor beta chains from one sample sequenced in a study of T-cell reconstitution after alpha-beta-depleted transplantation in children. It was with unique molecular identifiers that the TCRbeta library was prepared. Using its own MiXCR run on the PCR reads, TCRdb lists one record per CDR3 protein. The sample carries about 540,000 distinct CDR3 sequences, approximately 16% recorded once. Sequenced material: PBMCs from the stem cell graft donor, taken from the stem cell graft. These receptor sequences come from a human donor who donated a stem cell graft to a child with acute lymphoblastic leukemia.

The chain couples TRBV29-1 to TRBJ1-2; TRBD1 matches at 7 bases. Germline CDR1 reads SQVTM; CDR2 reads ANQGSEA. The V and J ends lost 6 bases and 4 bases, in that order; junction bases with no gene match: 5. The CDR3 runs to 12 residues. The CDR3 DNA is TGCAGCGTCTGGACAGGAGTCTATGGCTACACCTTC. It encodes CSVWTGVYGYTF.

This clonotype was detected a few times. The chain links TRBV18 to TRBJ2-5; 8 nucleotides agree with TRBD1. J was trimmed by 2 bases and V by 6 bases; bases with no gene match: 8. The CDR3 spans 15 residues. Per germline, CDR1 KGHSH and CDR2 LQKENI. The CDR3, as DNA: TGTGCCAGCTCCCCCGGACAGGGCCGTCAAGAGACCCAGTACTTC. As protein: CASSPGQGRQETQYF.

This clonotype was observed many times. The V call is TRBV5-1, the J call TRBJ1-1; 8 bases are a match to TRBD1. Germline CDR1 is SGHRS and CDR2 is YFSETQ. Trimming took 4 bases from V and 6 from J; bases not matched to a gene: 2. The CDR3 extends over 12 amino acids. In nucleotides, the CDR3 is TGCGCCAGCAGCACGACAGGGGCTGAAGCTTTCTTT. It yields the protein CASSTTGAEAFF. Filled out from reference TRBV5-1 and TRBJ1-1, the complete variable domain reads KAGVTQTPRYLIKTRGQQVTLSCSPISGHRSVSWYQQTPGQGLQFLFEYFSETQRNKGNFPGRFSGRQFSNSRSEMNVSTLELGDSALYLCASSTTGAEAFFGQGTRLTVV.

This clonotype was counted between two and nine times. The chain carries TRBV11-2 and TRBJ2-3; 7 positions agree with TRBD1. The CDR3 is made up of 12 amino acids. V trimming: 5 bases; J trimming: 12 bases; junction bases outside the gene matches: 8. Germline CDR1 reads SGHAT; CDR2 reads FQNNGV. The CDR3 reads CASSLGTATQYF. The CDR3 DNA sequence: TGTGCCAGCAGCCTAGGGACAGCAACTCAGTATTTT.

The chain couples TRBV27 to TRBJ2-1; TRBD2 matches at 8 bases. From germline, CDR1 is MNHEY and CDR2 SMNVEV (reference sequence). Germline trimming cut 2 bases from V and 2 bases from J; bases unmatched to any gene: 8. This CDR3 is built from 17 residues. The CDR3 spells CASSLRVGGRPYNEQFF. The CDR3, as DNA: TGTGCCAGCAGTTTACGTGTAGGCGGGAGGCCCTACAATGAGCAGTTCTTC.

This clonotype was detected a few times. The CDR3 DNA follows: TGTGCCAGCAGCTCCCGACAGGTGGATGGCTACACCTTC. Amino acids: CASSSRQVDGYTF. The genes are TRBV9 and TRBJ1-2; tentatively, D is TRBD1 (6 bases). V was cut by 4 bases and J by 6 bases, with 13 bases left in between. Germline-derived CDR1 and CDR2 are SGDLS and YYNGEE. CDR3 length: 13 residues.

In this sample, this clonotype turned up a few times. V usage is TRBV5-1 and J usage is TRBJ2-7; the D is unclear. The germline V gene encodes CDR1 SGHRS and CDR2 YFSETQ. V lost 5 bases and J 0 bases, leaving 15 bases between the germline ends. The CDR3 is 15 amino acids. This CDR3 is CASSPAEISSYEQYF. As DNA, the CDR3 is TGCGCCAGCAGTCCCGCGGAAATAAGCTCCTACGAGCAGTACTTC.

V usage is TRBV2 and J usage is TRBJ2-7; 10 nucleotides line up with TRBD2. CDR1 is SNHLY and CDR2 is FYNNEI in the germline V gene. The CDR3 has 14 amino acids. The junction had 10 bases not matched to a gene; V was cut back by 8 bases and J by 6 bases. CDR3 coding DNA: TGTGCCAGCGCATTGCTAGCGGGAGCTCTCGAGCAGTACTTC. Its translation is CASALLAGALEQYF.

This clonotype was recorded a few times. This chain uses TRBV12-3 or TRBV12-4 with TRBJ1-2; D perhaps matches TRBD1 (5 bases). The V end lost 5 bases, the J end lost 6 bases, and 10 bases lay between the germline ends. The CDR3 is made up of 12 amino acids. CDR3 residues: CASSPGGDGYTF. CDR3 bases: TGTGCCAGCAGTCCAGGAGGGGATGGCTACACCTTC.

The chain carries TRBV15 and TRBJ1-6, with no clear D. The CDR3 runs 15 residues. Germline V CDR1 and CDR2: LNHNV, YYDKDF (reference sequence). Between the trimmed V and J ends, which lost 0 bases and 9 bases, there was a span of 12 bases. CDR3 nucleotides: TGTGCCACCAGCAGAGATCTAGGCGGGCCTTCACCCCTCCACTTT. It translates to CATSRDLGGPSPLHF.

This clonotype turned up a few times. The CDR3 coding sequence is TGCAGTGCTAACCCGTCAGGGGGCAAAAACATTCAGTACTTC. Translating gives CSANPSGGKNIQYF. The genes are TRBV20-1 and TRBJ2-4; TRBD1 agrees at 7 bases. The CDR3 totals 14 residues. The germline V gene encodes CDR1 DFQATT and CDR2 SNEGSKA (reference sequence). Trimming took 4 bases from V and 3 from J; bases not matched to a gene: 6.

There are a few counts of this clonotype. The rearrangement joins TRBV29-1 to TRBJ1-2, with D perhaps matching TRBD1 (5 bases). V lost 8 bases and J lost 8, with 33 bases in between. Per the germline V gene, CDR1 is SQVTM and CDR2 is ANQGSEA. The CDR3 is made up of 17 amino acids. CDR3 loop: CSRSQRFREVAPRGYTF. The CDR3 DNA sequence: TGCAGCCGGAGCCAGCGTTTCAGGGAGGTGGCTCCTCGCGGCTACACCTTC.

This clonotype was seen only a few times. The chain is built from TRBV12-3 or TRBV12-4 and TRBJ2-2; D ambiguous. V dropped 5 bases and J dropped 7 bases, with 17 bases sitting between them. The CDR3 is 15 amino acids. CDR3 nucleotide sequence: TGTGCCAGCAGTCGATCCTTCAGGAACCTCGGGGAGCTGTTTTTT. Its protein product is CASSRSFRNLGELFF.

CDR3 in amino acids: CASSYLRGAATEAFF. The CDR3 DNA follows: TGTGCCAGCAGTTACTTGAGGGGGGCAGCCACTGAAGCTTTCTTT. The chain uses TRBV6-2 or TRBV6-3 and TRBJ1-1; D may be TRBD1 (6 bases). The CDR3 runs 15 residues. Germline assignment: CDR1 MNHEY and CDR2 SVGEGT. V gave up 1 base and J gave up 4 bases, with 13 bases separating them.

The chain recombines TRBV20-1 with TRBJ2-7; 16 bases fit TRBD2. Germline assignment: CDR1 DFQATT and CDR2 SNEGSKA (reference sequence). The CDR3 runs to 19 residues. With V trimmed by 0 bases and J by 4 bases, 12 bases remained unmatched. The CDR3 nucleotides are TGCAGTGCTAGAGATTTGGGACTAGCGGGAGGGGGGGGCATTTACGAGCAGTACTTC. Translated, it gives CSARDLGLAGGGGIYEQYF.

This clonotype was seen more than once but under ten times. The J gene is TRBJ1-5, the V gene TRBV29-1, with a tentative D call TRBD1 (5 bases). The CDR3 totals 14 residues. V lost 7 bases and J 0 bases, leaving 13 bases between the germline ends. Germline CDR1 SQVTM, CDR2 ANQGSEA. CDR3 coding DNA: TGCAGCGCCGGGACCGGGGGTAGCAATCAGCCCCAGCATTTT. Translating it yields CSAGTGGSNQPQHF.

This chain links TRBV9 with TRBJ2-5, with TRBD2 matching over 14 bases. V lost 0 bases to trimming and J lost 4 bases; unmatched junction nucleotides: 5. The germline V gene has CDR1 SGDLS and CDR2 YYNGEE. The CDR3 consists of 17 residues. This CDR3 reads CASSVGGLAGEGETQYF. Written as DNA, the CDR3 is TGTGCCAGCAGCGTAGGGGGACTAGCGGGAGAGGGAGAGACCCAGTACTTC.